A selection of T cell receptor beta chains follows, all from one sample in a study of control samples from healthy donors and cancer patients. Generated by immunoSEQ multiplex PCR, the TCRdb table keeps only in-frame clones and is missing some. This sample has around 110,000 clones, with more than 70% found just once. The sample was blood. The receptor set was obtained from a woman in her 70s in good health. Each CDR3 is given with its conserved first and last residue. D genes are given only for firm matches. Where a row states a size, it is once, few, many or the class of an expanded clone; other rows omit it.

clone size,D gene,V gene,J gene,CDR3 protein,CDR3 DNA
few,-,TRBV2,TRBJ1-5,CASSVRSASNQPQHF,TGTGCCAGCAGCGTGAGGTCAGCTAGCAATCAGCCCCAGCATTTT
-,TRBD1,TRBV10-3,TRBJ1-1,CAISAGQDTEAFF,TGTGCCATCAGTGCCGGACAGGACACTGAAGCTTTCTTT
-,TRBD1,TRBV5-1,TRBJ2-5,CASSPQTGGGETQYF,TGCGCCAGCAGCCCCCAGACAGGGGGCGGGGAGACCCAGTACTTC
-,-,TRBV4-3,TRBJ2-7,CASSQGKHYEQYF,TGCGCCAGCAGCCAAGGGAAGCACTACGAGCAGTACTTC
-,-,TRBV27,TRBJ1-2,CASSSPGLGAYGYTF,TGTGCCAGCAGTTCCCCGGGACTTGGGGCCTATGGCTACACCTTC
-,TRBD2,TRBV4-1,TRBJ2-3,CASSQDGGGSAVDTQYF,TGCGCCAGCAGCCAAGACGGGGGAGGGAGTGCGGTGGATACGCAGTATTTT
-,TRBD1,TRBV27,TRBJ1-2,CASSFSGTGYRYGYTF,TGTGCCAGCAGTTTCTCCGGGACAGGGTATCGGTATGGCTACACCTTC
-,-,TRBV5-1,TRBJ1-1,CASSFDGGNTEAFF,TGCGCCAGCAGCTTCGACGGAGGCAACACTGAAGCTTTCTTT
once,-,TRBV19,TRBJ1-2,CASSFFYGYTF,TGTGCCAGTAGTTTTTTCTATGGCTACACCTTC
once,-,TRBV7-9,TRBJ1-4,CASSLEGGANEKLFF,TGTGCCAGCAGCTTAGAGGGGGGAGCTAATGAAAAACTGTTTTTT
-,TRBD1,TRBV9,TRBJ1-2,CASSTRGTAYYPYGYTF,TGTGCCAGCAGCACTCGCGGGACAGCGTACTACCCCTATGGCTACACCTTC
-,TRBD1,TRBV7-2,TRBJ1-2,CASSKTGTGVAYGYTF,TGTGCCAGCAGCAAGACCGGGACAGGGGTTGCCTATGGCTACACCTTC
-,-,TRBV11-2,TRBJ1-1,CASSRKRANTEAFF,TGTGCCAGCAGCAGAAAGAGGGCGAACACTGAAGCTTTCTTT
-,-,TRBV6-6,TRBJ2-6,CASSWELSGANVLTF,TGTGCCAGCAGTTGGGAATTATCTGGGGCCAACGTCCTGACTTTC
-,TRBD1,TRBV4-1,TRBJ1-2,CASSQDPAGGSPGYTF,TGCGCCAGCAGCCAAGACCCGGCAGGGGGCAGCCCCGGCTACACCTTC
-,-,TRBV7-9,TRBJ1-5,CASSPGNNQPQHF,TGTGCCAGCAGCCCTGGGAACAATCAGCCCCAGCATTTT
-,-,TRBV3-1/TRBV3-2,TRBJ1-2,CASSKRGYGYTF,TGTGCCAGCAGCAAGCGTGGATATGGCTACACCTTC
once,-,TRBV27,TRBJ2-3,CASSLAVGVAQTDTQYF,TGTGCCAGCAGTTTAGCAGTTGGGGTGGCTCAAACAGATACGCAGTATTTT
-,-,TRBV19,TRBJ1-5,CASSIRDINQPQHF,TGTGCCAGTTCAATCCGGGACATCAATCAGCCCCAGCATTTT
-,-,TRBV19,TRBJ1-5,CASSRVTLNSPQHF,TGTGCCAGTAGTAGAGTAACACTTAATTCCCCCCAGCATTTT
-,-,TRBV12-3/TRBV12-4,TRBJ1-5,CASSLRGNQPQHF,TGTGCCAGCAGTTTAAGGGGCAATCAGCCCCAGCATTTT
-,-,TRBV5-1,TRBJ1-3,CASSPGQFSGNTIYF,TGCGCCAGCAGCCCCGGACAGTTCTCTGGAAACACCATATATTTT
-,TRBD1,TRBV10-3,TRBJ2-7,CAISGDSHYEQYF,TGTGCCATCAGCGGGGACAGTCACTACGAGCAGTACTTC
-,-,TRBV2,TRBJ2-2,CASGSDRANTGELFF,TGTGCCAGCGGATCAGATAGGGCGAACACCGGGGAGCTGTTTTTT
-,-,TRBV7-8,TRBJ1-2,CASSFYRTENYGYTF,TGTGCCAGCAGCTTCTACCGAACAGAGAACTATGGCTACACCTTC
-,-,TRBV12-3/TRBV12-4,TRBJ1-2,CASSFGTGYTF,TGTGCCAGCAGTTTTGGGACGGGCTACACCTTC
few,-,TRBV7-9,TRBJ1-4,CASSLAVQVGEKLFF,TGTGCCAGCAGCTTAGCGGTACAGGTTGGTGAAAAACTGTTTTTT
-,TRBD2,TRBV19,TRBJ2-5,CASSRGLATETQYF,TGTGCCAGTAGTCGGGGACTAGCGACGGAGACCCAGTACTTC
-,-,TRBV12-3/TRBV12-4,TRBJ2-5,CASSYIVVETQYF,TGTGCCAGCAGCTACATAGTCGTGGAGACCCAGTACTTC
-,TRBD2,TRBV27,TRBJ2-1,CASKLGGAFTNEQFF,TGTGCCAGCAAACTCGGGGGGGCCTTTACCAATGAGCAGTTCTTC
-,-,TRBV19,TRBJ2-1,CASSVNRGMDEQFF,TGTGCCAGTAGTGTAAATAGGGGAATGGATGAGCAGTTCTTC
-,-,TRBV5-6,TRBJ1-2,CASSSQAHYGYTF,TGTGCCAGCAGCTCGCAAGCGCACTATGGCTACACCTTC
-,TRBD1,TRBV5-4,TRBJ1-5,CASSWGTGSNQPQHF,TGTGCCAGCAGCTGGGGGACAGGGAGCAATCAGCCCCAGCATTTT
-,-,TRBV7-9,TRBJ1-4,CASSPGRDGEKLFF,TGTGCCAGCAGCCCCGGACGAGATGGCGAAAAACTGTTTTTT
-,-,TRBV29-1,TRBJ1-4,CSVEGRGGEKLFF,TGCAGCGTTGAAGGGAGGGGTGGCGAAAAACTGTTTTTT